This TCR beta chain comes out of a study of cytomegalovirus exposure and HLA in healthy donors. Findings and limits, study-wide: From TCR beta sequences, most subjects' HLA-A and HLA-B alleles were reportedly predicted accurately.

PCR amplification relied on 60 Vbeta primers (plus 13 Jbeta primers). TCRdb keeps only in-frame clones here, not all; method: immunoSEQ multiplex PCR. Of 150,000 to 200,000 clones listed, roughly four fifths are singletons. Note on this clone: Its target is not known.

The germline gives CDR1 LNHDA, CDR2 SQIVND (reference sequence). V was pared by 8 bases and J by 4 bases, with 12 bases of the junction left unmatched. The CDR3 is 16 residues long. The TCR originated in a woman in her forties or fifties in good health and CMV-seronegative. Sample: PBMCs. The V and J genes are TRBV19 and TRBJ2-5; TRBD1 matches at 11 bases. In DNA, the CDR3 is TGTGCCAGTTCCATCCCCGGGACAGGGGGTGGAGAGACCCAGTACTTC. Amino acid sequence: CASSIPGTGGGETQYF.